This TCR beta chain was recovered during a study of blood T cell repertoires in COVID-19. Study-level background: Acute and convalescent COVID-19 specimens originated in the United States, Italy and Spain. Sources were T cells, B-cell-depleted T cells, or PBMCs; the material itself was cDNA or gDNA.

Authors' data handling: Counts of nucleated cells, estimated from reference gene primer amplification, were obtained. Clones were sequenced by immunoSEQ multiplex PCR, and TCRdb holds only the in-frame ones, with some missing. The V and J calls and clone size are taken from that table; D and trimming were inferred from the DNA. The sample includes 35,000 to 45,000 clones, around 91% of them seen just once. Trimming took off 8 bases at V and 3 bases at J, with 12 bases between the two ends. Germline-derived CDR1 and CDR2 are SGHDN and FVKESK. The CDR3 consists of 13 residues. The source is a man aged 45 to 65 with active COVID-19. Source material: peripheral blood. This chain links TRBV14 with TRBJ2-3; D is possibly TRBD2 (5 bases). The CDR3 DNA reads TGTGCCAGCGGACGGCGCGGGACAGATACGCAGTATTTT. It yields the protein CASGRRGTDTQYF.